A selection of T cell receptor beta chains follows, all from one sample in a study of OX40 agonist ivuxolimab in advanced cancers. Profiled with immunoSEQ multiplex PCR; TCRdb holds only in-frame clones, not every one. This sample has 70,000 or so clones; 70% to 85% occur once, and the top ten carry 1.1%. The specimen was CD4+ or CD8+ T cells sorted from blood, collected in a trial of the OX40 agonist ivuxolimab. The source is an adult with an advanced solid tumor such as melanoma, head and neck, liver or kidney cancer. Both conserved end residues are part of each CDR3. The D gene is left open where the match is weak. Clone size is given for some rows only: seen once, a few or many times, or a class if the clone is expanded.

D gene	clone size	V gene	J gene	CDR3 DNA	CDR3 protein
-	-	TRBV29-1	TRBJ2-7	TGCAGCGGCGCCGTAAGTACCGAGCAGTACTTC	CSGAVSTEQYF
TRBD2	-	TRBV27	TRBJ2-1	TGTGCCAGCAGTCAGAGACTAGCGGGGGGGTTGAACAATGAGCAGTTCTTC	CASSQRLAGGLNNEQFF
-	-	TRBV18	TRBJ1-2	TGTGCCAGCTCACCACCGGGGGGACCCAACGCCCATGGCTACACCTTC	CASSPPGGPNAHGYTF
-	-	TRBV7-2	TRBJ2-7	TGTGCCAGCAGCTTAGGGGAAGGACTCTACGAGCAGTACTTC	CASSLGEGLYEQYF
TRBD2	-	TRBV11-2	TRBJ2-2	TGTGCCAGCAGCTCCCGTGGGGTAGCGGGGGTTGGGGAGCTGTTTTTT	CASSSRGVAGVGELFF
-	-	TRBV11-2	TRBJ1-1	TGTGCCAGCAGCTTAGATAGACAGAACACTGAAGCTTTCTTT	CASSLDRQNTEAFF
-	-	TRBV18	TRBJ1-4	TGTGCCAGCTCACCATCAGAGGAAAAACTGTTTTTT	CASSPSEEKLFF
-	-	TRBV5-1	TRBJ2-1	TGCGCCAGCAGCGCCGAGTCCTACAATGAGCAGTTCTTC	CASSAESYNEQFF
-	-	TRBV7-2	TRBJ1-6	TGTGCCAGCAGCCCCCAGGTGGGAGATAATTCACCCCTCCACTTT	CASSPQVGDNSPLHF
TRBD2	-	TRBV5-1	TRBJ2-7	TGCGCCAGCAGCTCGAGCGGGGGCGGTTACGAGCAGTACTTC	CASSSSGGGYEQYF
-	once	TRBV18	TRBJ1-3	TGTGCCAGCTCACTAAGGACGGAGAGCTCTGGAAACACCATATATTTT	CASSLRTESSGNTIYF
-	-	TRBV16	TRBJ1-1	-	CASSQFRGRTGGEAFF
-	-	TRBV10-3	TRBJ2-2	TGTGCCATCAGTGCCCCCGGGGAGCTGTTTTTT	CAISAPGELFF
-	-	TRBV19	TRBJ2-7	TGTGCCAGTAGTGTGGACAGCCAAAGCTCCTACGAGCAGTACTTC	CASSVDSQSSYEQYF
-	-	TRBV29-1	TRBJ1-1	TGCAGTAGAGCTAACCGTCAGAAAGTTTTAACACTGACCTTCGGGTGGGGAGCTTTCTTT	CSRANRQKVLTLTFGWGAFF
TRBD2	-	TRBV2	TRBJ2-7	TGTGCCAGTTGCCCGGGACTAGTAGGCACCGAGCAGTACTTC	CASCPGLVGTEQYF
TRBD2	-	TRBV5-6	TRBJ2-3	TGTGCCAGCAGCCCCCTAGCGGGGGGGTTCACTAGCACAGATACGCAGTATTTT	CASSPLAGGFTSTDTQYF
-	-	TRBV6-5	TRBJ1-2	TGTGCCAGCAGGGGTGGTTGGGAGTACTATGGCTACACCTTC	CASRGGWEYYGYTF
-	-	TRBV5-1	TRBJ2-5	TGCGCCAGCAGCTTGCTTTCCTTCCAAGAGACCCAGTACTTC	CASSLLSFQETQYF
TRBD1	once	TRBV5-1	TRBJ1-5	TGCGCCAGCAGCCTAAACGGGGACAGGAGACAGCCCCAGCATTTT	CASSLNGDRRQPQHF
-	-	TRBV5-1	TRBJ2-6	TGCGCCAGTACTCCAGGTTCGGGGGCCAACGTCCTGACTTTC	CASTPGSGANVLTF
TRBD2	-	TRBV7-3	TRBJ2-3	TGTGCCAGCAGCTCCGCGGGGGGGCGGACAGATACGCAGTATTTT	CASSSAGGRTDTQYF
TRBD1	once	TRBV2	TRBJ1-4	TGTGCCAGCAGTGCTGGGACAGGGACTCAAGAAAAACTGTTTTTT	CASSAGTGTQEKLFF
TRBD2	-	TRBV18	TRBJ2-3	TGTGCCAGCTCACCACCTACGCCTGAGCGGGGGCTCGATGGTACGCAGTATTTT	CASSPPTPERGLDGTQYF
TRBD1	-	TRBV7-2	TRBJ2-1	TGTGCCAGCAGCTTAACAGGGGCCCGCAATGAGCAGTTCTTC	CASSLTGARNEQFF
-	-	TRBV2	TRBJ1-1	TGTGCCAGCAGTGAAGGGGTGCCGAACACTGAAGCTTTCTTT	CASSEGVPNTEAFF
TRBD2	-	TRBV5-8	TRBJ2-5	TGTGCCAGCAGCCCCGGACTAGCGGGAGAGTACCAAGAGACCCAGTACTTC	CASSPGLAGEYQETQYF
TRBD1	-	TRBV5-4	TRBJ1-2	TGTGCCAGCAGCCTTGGGACAGGAGACTATGGCTACACCTTC	CASSLGTGDYGYTF
TRBD1	-	TRBV7-2	TRBJ1-2	TGTGCCAGCAGCTTAGCGAGGGCAGGGGGAGGCTATGGCTACACCTTC	CASSLARAGGGYGYTF
TRBD1	-	TRBV29-1	TRBJ2-3	TGCAGCGACCGACAGGGCAGCACAGATACGCAGTATTTT	CSDRQGSTDTQYF
-	-	TRBV12-2	TRBJ2-5	TGTGCAAGTCGCTCTCGTCTAGAGACCCAGTACTTC	CASRSRLETQYF
-	-	TRBV28	TRBJ2-7	TGTGCCAGCAGTTTAACCCGGAGGGGGGGACCCGAGCAGTACTTC	CASSLTRRGGPEQYF
-	-	TRBV6-1	TRBJ2-2	TGTGCCAGCATCCCGGGACTCCCGGGTAGCGGGGAGCTGTTTTTT	CASIPGLPGSGELFF
TRBD1	-	TRBV6-6	TRBJ1-2	TGTGCCAGCAGTCCCCGGGACAGAGACTATGGCTACACCTTC	CASSPRDRDYGYTF
-	-	TRBV5-1	TRBJ1-1	TGCGCCAGTGTCGGGACCCTCGGGGGCGACACTGAAGCTTTCTTT	CASVGTLGGDTEAFF
-	-	TRBV4-3	TRBJ2-5	TGCGCCAGCAGGCTAACGGAGACCCAGTACTTC	CASRLTETQYF
-	-	TRBV6-4	TRBJ2-1	TGTGCCAGCAGCCGCTCGGACAGAGACAATGAGCAGTTCTTC	CASSRSDRDNEQFF
TRBD1	-	TRBV7-6	TRBJ1-4	TGTGCCAGCAGCTACTTTCCGGGACAGGGGAATGAAAAACTGTTTTTT	CASSYFPGQGNEKLFF
-	-	TRBV11-2	TRBJ2-3	TGTGCCAGCAGCGCCCGTTACCGGAGCACAGATACGCAGTATTTT	CASSARYRSTDTQYF
-	-	TRBV2	TRBJ2-2	TGTGCCAGCAGTCGACAGGTCACCGGGGAGCTGTTTTTT	CASSRQVTGELFF
TRBD1	-	TRBV14	TRBJ2-1	TGTGCCAGCAGGCAGGGACAGGGGCCTTTCTATGAGCAGTTCTTC	CASRQGQGPFYEQFF
-	-	TRBV28	TRBJ1-3	TGTGCCAGCAGTTACCCTACGAGGGGAAACACCATATATTTT	CASSYPTRGNTIYF
-	few	TRBV5-1	TRBJ1-1	TGCGCCAGCAGCTCTGGGATCGAAAAAATGAACACTGAAGCTTTCTTT	CASSSGIEKMNTEAFF
-	-	TRBV18	TRBJ1-1	TGTGCCAGCTCACGAATAACAGGGCTGAACACTGAAGCTTTCTTT	CASSRITGLNTEAFF
-	-	TRBV4-3	TRBJ1-2	TGCGCCAGCAGCCAAGATCACCTCGGGAGGAATGGCTACACCTTC	CASSQDHLGRNGYTF
-	-	TRBV4-2	TRBJ1-1	TGTGCCAGCAGCCAAGCAGTACCGGGAACTGAAGCTTTCTTT	CASSQAVPGTEAFF
-	-	TRBV6-1	TRBJ1-2	TGTGCCAGCAGTGAACAGGCTTTCTATGGCTACACCTTC	CASSEQAFYGYTF
-	few	TRBV5-8	TRBJ2-1	TGTGCCAGCAGCTTATGGGGAGTCAATGAGCAGTTCTTC	CASSLWGVNEQFF
TRBD1	-	TRBV6-6	TRBJ1-1	TGTGCCAGCAGTTACTCGGGACAGTGGGACACTGAAGCTTTCTTT	CASSYSGQWDTEAFF
-	once	TRBV27	TRBJ1-4	TGTGCCAGCAGTTTAGCTGGGGGTGAAAAACTGTTTTTT	CASSLAGGEKLFF
-	once	TRBV29-1	TRBJ1-3	TGCAGCGTTGTAACAGTGGGAAACACCATATATTTT	CSVVTVGNTIYF
-	-	TRBV6-5	TRBJ2-7	TGTGCCAGCAGTTACTCTGTTACAGTTTTCTACGAGCAGTACTTC	CASSYSVTVFYEQYF
TRBD1	-	TRBV4-3	TRBJ2-7	TGCGCCAGCAGCCAACATCGGACAGGGGGCTACGAGCAGTACTTC	CASSQHRTGGYEQYF